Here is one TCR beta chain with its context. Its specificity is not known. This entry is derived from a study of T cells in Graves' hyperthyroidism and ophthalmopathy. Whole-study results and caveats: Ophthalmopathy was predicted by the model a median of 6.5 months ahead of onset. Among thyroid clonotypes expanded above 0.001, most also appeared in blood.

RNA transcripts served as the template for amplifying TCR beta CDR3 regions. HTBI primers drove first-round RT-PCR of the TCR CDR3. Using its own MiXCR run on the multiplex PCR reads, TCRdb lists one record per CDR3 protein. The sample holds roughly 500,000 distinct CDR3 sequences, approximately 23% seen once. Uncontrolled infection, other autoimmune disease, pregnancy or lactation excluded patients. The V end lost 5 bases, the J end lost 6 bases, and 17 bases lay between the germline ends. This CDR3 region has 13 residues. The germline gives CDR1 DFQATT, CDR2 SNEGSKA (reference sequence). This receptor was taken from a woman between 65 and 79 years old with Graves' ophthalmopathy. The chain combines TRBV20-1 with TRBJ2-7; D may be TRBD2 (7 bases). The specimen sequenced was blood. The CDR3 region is CSARRGGAGEQYF. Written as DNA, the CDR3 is TGCAGTGCTCGGCGAGGGGGGGCGGGCGAGCAGTACTTC.